The 26 T cell receptor beta chains below all came from one sample that was sequenced in a study of T-cell reconstitution after alpha-beta-depleted transplantation in children. During its preparation, the TCRbeta library received unique molecular identifiers. A single record per CDR3 protein comes from TCRdb applying MiXCR to the PCR reads. Of a few hundred thousand distinct CDR3 sequences in the sample, more than 20% are singletons; the top ten hold under 45%. The material was PBMCs, obtained before TCRalphabeta/CD19-depleted stem cell transplant. The receptors come from a boy under three years old with Wiskott-Aldrich syndrome, due to receive a stem cell transplant.

This chain connects TRBV5-1 to TRBJ2-3; the match to TRBD2 covers 10 bases. The CDR3 runs 16 residues. V gave up 4 bases and J gave up 6 bases; unmatched junction bases: 11. Per germline, CDR1 SGHRS and CDR2 YFSETQ. This CDR3 is CASSQQTSGPRDTQYF. The DNA for the CDR3 is TGCGCCAGCAGCCAGCAGACTAGCGGGCCTCGGGATACGCAGTATTTT.

This clonotype has just a few counts. The chain uses TRBV18 and TRBJ1-2; 7 bases fit TRBD1. The junction had 7 bases not matched to a gene; V was cut back by 6 bases and J by 3 bases. Germline CDR1 KGHSH, CDR2 LQKENI. The CDR3 length is 14 residues. The CDR3 region is CASSTQGGDYGYTF. DNA of the CDR3: TGTGCCAGCTCGACCCAGGGGGGCGACTATGGCTACACCTTC.

In this sample, this clonotype turned up a few times. The chain has TRBV5-4 and TRBJ2-4; TRBD1 might be the D (6 bases). The CDR3 is made up of 15 amino acids. Trimming took off 4 bases at V and 3 bases at J, with 14 bases between the two ends. Germline loops: CDR1 SGHNT, CDR2 YYREEE (reference sequence). CDR3 sequence: CASSAWTVGKNIQYF. CDR3 DNA sequence: TGTGCCAGCAGCGCCTGGACAGTTGGCAAAAACATTCAGTACTTC. Supplemented by reference TRBV5-4 and TRBJ2-4, the full variable domain reads ETGVTQSPTHLIKTRGQQVTLRCSSQSGHNTVSWYQQALGQGPQFIFQYYREEENGRGNFPPRFSGLQFPNYSSELNVNALELDDSALYLCASSAWTVGKNIQYFGAGTRLSVL.

The sample holds one count of this clonotype. The V gene is TRBV5-1, the J gene TRBJ2-7, with D perhaps matching TRBD2 (6 bases). The V gene lost 4 bases and the J gene lost 7 bases, with 12 bases spanning the gap. The CDR3 spans 12 residues. Germline V gene data show CDR1 as SGHRS and CDR2 as YFSETQ. The DNA of the CDR3 is TGCGCCAGCAGCCCCCAGGAGGGAGAGCAGTACTTC. The encoded protein is CASSPQEGEQYF. The full variable domain, in which reference TRBV5-1 and TRBJ2-7 provide the parts outside the CDR3, is KAGVTQTPRYLIKTRGQQVTLSCSPISGHRSVSWYQQTPGQGLQFLFEYFSETQRNKGNFPGRFSGRQFSNSRSEMNVSTLELGDSALYLCASSPQEGEQYFGPGTRLTVT.

The rearrangement uses TRBV7-9 and TRBJ1-3; D possibly corresponds to TRBD1 (6 bases). CDR1 and CDR2 (germline): SEHNR, FQNEAQ (reference sequence). The CDR3 covers 17 residues. V was clipped by 2 bases and J by 0 bases, with 14 bases between them. CDR3 amino acids: CASSLLGRTASGNTIYF. CDR3 sequence (DNA): TGTGCCAGCAGCTTATTAGGTCGGACAGCCTCTGGAAACACCATATATTTT.

This chain uses TRBV27 with TRBJ2-3; D tentatively fits TRBD1 or TRBD2 (6 bases each). There are 15 residues in the CDR3. V gave up 5 bases and J gave up 1 base, with 13 bases separating them. Per germline, CDR1 MNHEY and CDR2 SMNVEV (reference sequence). The CDR3 is CASSHSGAGTDTQYF. DNA for the CDR3: TGTGCCAGCAGTCATTCGGGGGCAGGCACAGATACGCAGTATTTT.

The rearrangement links TRBV5-6 to TRBJ1-1, with D perhaps matching TRBD1 (6 bases). CDR1 is SGHDT and CDR2 is YYEEEE in the germline V gene. The CDR3 spans 14 residues. Trimming shortened V by 2 bases and J by 1 base, and 9 bases separated the two germline ends. The DNA for the CDR3 is TGTGCCAGCAGCTTTCTAGGGGGGAACACTGAAGCTTTCTTT. It translates to CASSFLGGNTEAFF.

This clonotype showed up just a few times. The chain employs TRBV28 and TRBJ2-3, with a tentative D call TRBD1 (5 bases). V was shortened by 2 bases and J by 2 bases, with 17 bases between the two germline ends. Looked up from germline, CDR1 is MDHEN and CDR2 is SYDVKM. This CDR3 is 17 amino acids long. CDR3 coding DNA: TGTGCCAGCAGTTTAAGGTCGTGGGGCGGTTCCACAGATACGCAGTATTTT. It translates to CASSLRSWGGSTDTQYF. Together with reference TRBV28 and TRBJ2-3, the CDR3 gives the full variable domain: DVKVTQSSRYLVKRTGEKVFLECVQDMDHENMFWYRQDPGLGLRLIYFSYDVKMKEKGDIPEGYSVSREKKERFSLILESASTNQTSMYLCASSLRSWGGSTDTQYFGPGTRLTVL.

V is TRBV7-2 and J is TRBJ2-7; D perhaps matches TRBD1 (6 bases). V lost 5 bases, J lost 0 bases, and 14 bases lay in between. Germline CDR1 reads SGHTA; CDR2 reads FQGNSA. The CDR3 has 15 residues. In DNA, the CDR3 is TGTGCCAGCAGCCCCCAGGGGTTCAGCTCCTACGAGCAGTACTTC. Translated: CASSPQGFSSYEQYF.

J is TRBJ2-5 and V is TRBV29-1; D is ambiguous. The CDR3 length is 13 residues. Germline values: CDR1 SQVTM, CDR2 ANQGSEA. The V end was cut by 5 bases, the J end by 3 bases, with 13 bases between. CDR3 in DNA: TGCAGCGTTAAGCCGAAACTAAAAGAGACCCAGTACTTC. Residues: CSVKPKLKETQYF.

V and J are TRBV29-1 and TRBJ2-7; D remains unclear. The germline V and J ends were trimmed by 4 bases and 3 bases, with 13 bases remaining between them. CDR1 is SQVTM, CDR2 ANQGSEA, per germline. The CDR3 covers 13 residues. The CDR3 DNA sequence: TGCAGCGTTGGTCATGCCCCCTTCTACGAGCAGTACTTC. Protein: CSVGHAPFYEQYF.

This clonotype appeared a few times. J is TRBJ2-7 and V is TRBV27; 9 positions match TRBD1. Germline V gives CDR1 MNHEY, CDR2 SMNVEV (reference sequence). CDR3 length: 15 amino acids. After removal of 6 bases from V and 3 bases from J, the junction contained 9 bases not matched to a gene. CDR3 in amino acids: CASSHGTGPGYEQYF. DNA for the CDR3: TGTGCCAGCAGCCACGGGACAGGGCCTGGCTACGAGCAGTACTTC.

The table lists this clonotype with a few counts. This chain uses TRBV20-1 with TRBJ2-4; D possibly corresponds to TRBD1 (6 bases). CDR1 and CDR2 (germline): DFQATT, SNEGSKA (reference sequence). This CDR3 has 13 residues. Trimming removed 6 bases at V and 3 bases at J, with 12 bases between. CDR3 loop: CSARQVDKNIQYF. The CDR3 DNA is TGCAGTGCAAGACAGGTGGACAAAAACATTCAGTACTTC.

J is TRBJ2-3 and V is TRBV28; 14 bases line up with TRBD2. CDR1 and CDR2 from the germline V gene are MDHEN and SYDVKM. The CDR3 totals 15 residues. Unmatched junction bases numbered 8, after V lost 7 bases and J lost 8 bases. CDR3 loop: CASTGLAGVAGTQYF. The CDR3 DNA reads TGTGCCAGCACGGGACTAGCGGGAGTTGCGGGTACGCAGTATTTT.

The chain joins TRBV18 to TRBJ1-3; D remains unclear. V was trimmed by 4 bases and J by 0 bases, leaving 10 bases between them. From germline, CDR1 is KGHSH and CDR2 LQKENI. CDR3 size: 15 residues. This chain's CDR3 is CASSLGVNSGNTIYF. CDR3 coding DNA: TGTGCCAGCTCACTCGGAGTAAACTCTGGAAACACCATATATTTT.

This chain uses TRBV9 with TRBJ2-1; the match to TRBD2 covers 15 bases. Germline V CDR1 and CDR2: SGDLS, YYNGEE. This CDR3 is 21 amino acids long. The J segment lost 0 bases and the V segment lost 1 base, leaving 11 bases of the junction unmatched. CDR3 amino acids: CASSVKASGLAGGGSYNEQFF. The CDR3 coding sequence is TGTGCCAGCAGCGTAAAGGCCTCAGGACTAGCGGGAGGGGGCTCCTACAATGAGCAGTTCTTC.

The chain recombines TRBV14 with TRBJ2-1; D uncertain. V gave up 4 bases and J gave up 3 bases, with 7 bases separating them. Germline CDR1 reads SGHDN; CDR2 reads FVKESK. This CDR3 is 13 amino acids long. The CDR3 protein is CASSLTYYNEQFF. DNA for the CDR3: TGTGCCAGCAGCCTGACTTACTACAATGAGCAGTTCTTC.

This clonotype has more than one count but fewer than ten. The rearrangement joins TRBV28 to TRBJ1-5; D perhaps matches TRBD1 (5 bases). The CDR3 is made up of 12 amino acids. Deletions cut 7 bases from V and 5 bases from J, with 9 bases between. Germline lookup yields CDR1 MDHEN and CDR2 SYDVKM. The CDR3 DNA reads TGTGCCAGCACCGACAGCTATCAGCCCCAGCATTTT. Protein sequence: CASTDSYQPQHF.

The chain combines TRBV11-2 with TRBJ2-1; TRBD2 aligns across 11 bases. V lost 1 base, J lost 0 bases, and 5 bases stayed unmatched. CDR3 size: 18 residues. The germline CDR1 and CDR2 sequences are SGHAT and FQNNGV. The chain's CDR3 is CASSLGLAGKISYNEQFF. CDR3 DNA sequence: TGTGCCAGCAGCTTAGGACTAGCGGGAAAGATCTCCTACAATGAGCAGTTCTTC.

The chain has TRBV7-2 and TRBJ1-1; D is perhaps TRBD1 (5 bases). The germline V gene has CDR1 SGHTA and CDR2 FQGNSA. V was shortened by 6 bases and J by 11 bases, with 13 bases between the two germline ends. The CDR3 runs to 11 residues. This CDR3 reads CASSRRGGAFF. The CDR3 nucleotides read TGTGCCAGCAGTCGGAGGGGAGGTGCTTTCTTT.

This clonotype was counted between two and nine times. The rearrangement joins TRBV5-1 to TRBJ2-7; 10 bases agree with TRBD2. CDR1 and CDR2 (germline): SGHRS, YFSETQ. J was trimmed by 2 bases and V by 4 bases; bases with no gene match: 3. The CDR3 extends over 14 amino acids. This CDR3 reads CASSDLAGAYEQYF. The CDR3 nucleotides are TGCGCCAGCAGCGACCTAGCGGGAGCCTACGAGCAGTACTTC.

The genes are TRBV5-1 and TRBJ2-1; 8 nucleotides match TRBD2. Germline V gives CDR1 SGHRS, CDR2 YFSETQ. Trimming took 0 bases from V and 4 from J; bases not matched to a gene: 6. This CDR3 spans 16 amino acids. Written as DNA, the CDR3 is TGCGCCAGCAGCTTGGCCCCGGGAGGGCTGTACAATGAGCAGTTCTTC. It translates to CASSLAPGGLYNEQFF.

The chain links TRBV12-3 or TRBV12-4 to TRBJ2-3, with TRBD2 identical over 9 bases. After removal of 3 bases from V and 2 bases from J, the junction contained 6 bases not matched to a gene. CDR3 length: 16 amino acids. This chain's CDR3 is CASSFPTSGLTDTQYF. As DNA, the CDR3 is TGTGCCAGCAGTTTCCCGACTAGCGGCCTCACAGATACGCAGTATTTT.

In its sample, this clonotype was seen a few times. The CDR3 region is CSARSSGRSPYEQYF. CDR3 nucleotides: TGCAGTGCTAGATCTAGCGGGAGATCCCCCTACGAGCAGTACTTC. The chain links TRBV20-1 to TRBJ2-7, with 10 bases aligning to TRBD2. The CDR3 runs 15 residues. Losses at the gene ends were 2 bases for V and 2 bases for J; bases not matched to a gene: 6. The germline CDR1 and CDR2 sequences are DFQATT and SNEGSKA (reference sequence).

The chain recombines TRBV5-1 with TRBJ1-1, with D uncertain. CDR3 length: 14 amino acids. Per the germline V gene, CDR1 is SGHRS and CDR2 is YFSETQ. The ends were cut back, 0 bases at V and 6 bases at J, with 12 bases in the middle. CDR3 in amino acids: CASSLALIPSEAFF. In nucleotides, the CDR3 is TGCGCCAGCAGCTTGGCCCTGATCCCCTCTGAAGCTTTCTTT.

This clonotype was found a few times. J is TRBJ1-2 and V is TRBV20-1; unclear D gene. Trimming took off 5 bases at V and 8 bases at J, with 9 bases between the two ends. Germline CDR1 DFQATT, CDR2 SNEGSKA (reference sequence). The length of the CDR3 is 10 residues. The CDR3 nucleotides read TGCAGTGCTCATCTACGGGGCTACACCTTC. Its protein product is CSAHLRGYTF.